The rows below give T cell receptor beta chains drawn from one sample of a study of T cells in Graves' hyperthyroidism and ophthalmopathy. TCRdb used MiXCR to reprocess the multiplex PCR reads, holding one entry per CDR3 protein. This sample carries about half a million distinct CDR3 sequences, about 16% of them seen once, and the ten largest clones take 25% to 30%. Sequencing used blood. The source of these receptors is a woman under 40 with Graves' ophthalmopathy. CDR3s include the opening cysteine and the closing phenylalanine or tryptophan. D genes are given only for firm matches. Size is omitted from some rows. Given values are once, few, many or a class for expanded clones.

TRBV7-6	many	TRBJ1-3	.	TGTGCCAGCAGCCTCTTAAACAGCGAGAACTCTGGAAACACCATATATTTT	CASSLLNSENSGNTIYF
TRBV19	.	TRBJ2-2	TRBD1	TGTGCCAGTAGTATCCGCCGGGACAGGGGGCGCGACGGGGAGCTGTTTTTT	CASSIRRDRGRDGELFF
TRBV20-1	.	TRBJ1-5	.	TGCAGTGCTAGCTCACAGGGCCGCAATCAGCCCCCGCATTTT	CSASSQGRNQPPHF
TRBV4-3	.	TRBJ2-6	.	TGCGCCAGCAGCGCGGGACAGCGGTTCTCTGGGGCCAACGTCCTGACTTTC	CASSAGQRFSGANVLTF
TRBV6-2/TRBV6-3	many	TRBJ2-2	.	TGTGCCAGCAGAGAAGTGGGGATGTCGAACACCGGGGAGCTGTTTTTT	CASREVGMSNTGELFF
TRBV28	many	TRBJ2-7	.	TGTGCCAGCAGTTTACCGACAGATTCCTACGAGCAGTACTTC	CASSLPTDSYEQYF
TRBV9	many	TRBJ1-2	.	TGTGCCAGCAGCGCACTGACCTATGGCTACACCTTC	CASSALTYGYTF
TRBV28	many	TRBJ1-5	.	TGTGCCAGCAGTTTAAATCTCGGGCCAGGGCCCTATCAGCCCCAGCATTTT	CASSLNLGPGPYQPQHF
TRBV7-2	.	TRBJ2-1	.	TGTGCCACCGAACCCCCAGGTATTCCCTTCTACAATGAGCAGTTCTTC	CATEPPGIPFYNEQFF
TRBV20-1	many	TRBJ1-5	.	TGCAGTGCTAGAGCAACCGGAGAGAGTAGGAATCAGCCCCAGCATTTT	CSARATGESRNQPQHF
TRBV4-3	few	TRBJ2-2	TRBD2	TGCGCCAGCAGCCACCAATTAGCGGGAGGTTACACCGGGGAGCTGTTTTTT	CASSHQLAGGYTGELFF